These T cell receptor beta chains were read from a single sample in a study of T cell changes during pregnancy in multiple sclerosis. Measured with immunoSEQ multiplex PCR; TCRdb has only the in-frame clones, and not every one. The sample has tens of thousands of clones; around nine tenths are singletons. The starting material was peripheral blood, obtained in the third trimester of pregnancy. Source of these receptors: a female donor with multiple sclerosis, enrolled in a pregnancy study. The CDR3 runs from the conserved cysteine through the conserved F or W. A D gene is named only where the DNA matches it firmly. Clone sizes are given selectively: once, few, many, or a class where the clone is expanded.

CDR3 protein | CDR3 DNA | D gene | J gene | clone size | V gene
CASSPGPSGSYEQYF | TGTGCCAGCAGCCCTGGTCCTAGCGGTAGCTACGAGCAGTACTTC | TRBD2 | TRBJ2-7 | - | TRBV9
CASTDEASGESSYNEQFF | TGTGCCAGTACCGACGAAGCTAGCGGCGAGAGCTCCTACAATGAGCAGTTCTTC | TRBD2 | TRBJ2-1 | once | TRBV19
CASSELSSGSETQYF | TGCGCCAGCAGTGAGTTATCTAGCGGGAGTGAGACCCAGTACTTC | TRBD2 | TRBJ2-5 | - | TRBV10-2
CASSLDRQETQYF | TGTGCCAGCAGCTTGGACAGACAAGAGACCCAGTACTTC | - | TRBJ2-5 | - | TRBV5-4
CASSSAGTGGTEAFF | TGTGCCAGCAGTTCCGCCGGAACAGGGGGGACTGAAGCTTTCTTT | TRBD1 | TRBJ1-1 | - | TRBV27
CATLPGSNAGELFF | TGTGCCACGCTTCCAGGGTCGAACGCCGGGGAGCTGTTTTTT | - | TRBJ2-2 | - | TRBV6-6
CAWSVGGSSYNEQFF | TGTGCCTGGAGTGTGGGCGGGAGCTCCTACAATGAGCAGTTCTTC | TRBD2 | TRBJ2-1 | - | TRBV30
CASGETSGSQTQYF | TGTGCCAGCGGGGAGACTAGCGGGAGTCAGACCCAGTACTTC | TRBD2 | TRBJ2-5 | - | TRBV5-1
CASSVPPQFYEQYF | TGTGCCAGCAGTGTCCCCCCGCAGTTCTACGAGCAGTACTTC | - | TRBJ2-7 | - | TRBV6-4
CASSAGTGNEKLFF | TGTGCCAGCAGTGCCGGGACAGGGAATGAAAAACTGTTTTTT | TRBD1 | TRBJ1-4 | - | TRBV6-1
CASSKGCRAGELYEQFF | TGTGCCAGCAGCAAAGGTTGCAGAGCGGGAGAGCTTTATGAGCAGTTCTTC | - | TRBJ2-1 | - | TRBV21-1
CASSSQGNTGELFF | TGTGCCAGCAGTAGTCAGGGGAACACCGGGGAGCTGTTTTTT | - | TRBJ2-2 | - | TRBV2
CASSNPGGRANTGELFF | TGTGCCAGCAGTAACCCAGGGGGCCGCGCGAACACCGGGGAGCTGTTTTTT | TRBD1 | TRBJ2-2 | - | TRBV25-1
CASSEVGLASNEQFF | TGCGCCAGCAGTGAGGTAGGGCTAGCTTCCAATGAGCAGTTCTTC | - | TRBJ2-1 | - | TRBV10-1
CARPGLKIQETQYF | TGTGCCAGGCCGGGACTTAAGATACAAGAGACCCAGTACTTC | - | TRBJ2-5 | - | TRBV19
CASSGDRGNTEAFF | TGTGCCAGCAGTGGGGACAGGGGAAACACTGAAGCTTTCTTT | TRBD1 | TRBJ1-1 | - | TRBV2
CASSPRVRASNEQFF | TGTGCCAGCAGCCCTCGCGTCCGAGCGTCCAATGAGCAGTTCTTC | - | TRBJ2-1 | once | TRBV7-9
CASSFGLAIEMGEQFF | TGTGCCAGCAGCTTTGGACTAGCGATTGAAATGGGGGAGCAGTTCTTC | TRBD2 | TRBJ2-1 | - | TRBV5-6
CASSLGADSNQPQHF | TGTGCCAGCAGCTTGGGGGCGGATAGCAATCAGCCCCAGCATTTT | - | TRBJ1-5 | - | TRBV7-2
CASSVGLAGDNEQFF | TGTGCCAGCAGTGTGGGACTAGCGGGTGACAATGAGCAGTTCTTC | TRBD2 | TRBJ2-1 | - | TRBV6-4
CASSLTQGTSGSYEQYF | TGTGCCAGCAGTTTAACGCAGGGGACTAGCGGGAGTTACGAGCAGTACTTC | TRBD2 | TRBJ2-7 | - | TRBV27
CASSEAGQEETQYF | TGTGCCAGCAGTGAAGCTGGACAGGAAGAGACCCAGTACTTC | TRBD1 | TRBJ2-5 | - | TRBV6-1
CASSYSGTGVEKLFF | TGTGCCAGCAGCTATTCCGGGACAGGGGTTGAAAAACTGTTTTTT | TRBD1 | TRBJ1-4 | - | TRBV9
CASVQASGEKLFF | TGCGCCAGCGTTCAGGCTTCTGGAGAAAAACTGTTTTTT | - | TRBJ1-4 | once | TRBV10-2
CSVGSAVRGYTF | TGCAGCGTTGGCTCCGCGGTACGAGGCTACACCTTC | - | TRBJ1-2 | - | TRBV29-1
CASSLSIGQGYSYEQYF | TGTGCCAGCAGTTTATCTATTGGACAGGGCTACTCCTACGAGCAGTACTTC | TRBD1 | TRBJ2-7 | - | TRBV28
CAGARQGAGGETQYF | TGTGCCGGGGCGAGACAGGGCGCAGGGGGAGAGACCCAGTACTTC | TRBD1 | TRBJ2-5 | - | TRBV2
CATPGSEGTQYF | TGTGCCACCCCGGGTAGCGAGGGGACCCAGTACTTC | - | TRBJ2-5 | - | TRBV28
CASSIDRETQYF | TGTGCCAGTAGTATAGATCGTGAGACCCAGTACTTC | - | TRBJ2-5 | - | TRBV19
CASRWTGHEETQYF | TGTGCCAGCAGATGGACAGGCCATGAAGAGACCCAGTACTTC | TRBD1 | TRBJ2-5 | once | TRBV2